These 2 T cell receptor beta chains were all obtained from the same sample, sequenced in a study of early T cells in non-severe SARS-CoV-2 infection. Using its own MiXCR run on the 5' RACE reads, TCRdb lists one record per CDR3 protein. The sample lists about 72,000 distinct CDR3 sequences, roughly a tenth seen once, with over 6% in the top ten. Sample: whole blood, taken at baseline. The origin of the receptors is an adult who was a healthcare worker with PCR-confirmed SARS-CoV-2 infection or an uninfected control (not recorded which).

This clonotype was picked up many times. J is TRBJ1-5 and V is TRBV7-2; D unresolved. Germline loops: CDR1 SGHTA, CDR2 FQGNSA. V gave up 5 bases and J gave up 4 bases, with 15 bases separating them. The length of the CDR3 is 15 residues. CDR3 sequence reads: CASSLQEGGNQPQHF. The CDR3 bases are TGTGCCAGCAGCCTTCAGGAGGGCGGTAATCAGCCCCAGCATTTT.

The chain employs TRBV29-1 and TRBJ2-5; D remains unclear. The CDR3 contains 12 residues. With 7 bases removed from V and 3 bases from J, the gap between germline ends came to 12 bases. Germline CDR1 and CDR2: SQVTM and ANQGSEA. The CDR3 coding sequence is TGCAGCGCGACAATAGTGGAAGAGACCCAGTACTTC. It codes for CSATIVEETQYF.